This TCR beta chain was sequenced in a study of control samples from healthy donors and cancer patients. TCRdb's copy holds only in-frame clones and misses some; the assay was immunoSEQ multiplex PCR. The sample contains 75,000 to 90,000 clones, around 91% of which appear only once. The CDR3 length is 16 residues. V lost 4 bases and J lost 2, with 14 bases in between. From germline, CDR1 is LGHDT and CDR2 YNNKEL (reference sequence). The receptor was derived from a man aged 50-59 years in good health. Sequenced sample: blood. This chain joins TRBV3-1 (or the pseudogene TRBV3-2) and TRBJ2-2, with D tentatively TRBD1 (6 bases). CDR3 protein: CASSRKGHLNTGELFF. In nucleotides, the CDR3 is TGTGCCAGCAGCCGAAAGGGACACCTAAACACCGGGGAGCTGTTTTTT.